At least ten counts were recorded for the clone carrying this T cell receptor (beta chain). This entry is derived from a study of human T cells and chemical hapten exposure. The germline V gene encodes CDR1 SGHTA and CDR2 FQGNSA. This CDR3 has 16 amino acids. V was cut by 0 bases and J by 1 base, with 12 bases left in between. Described time point: pre-sensitization, week 0. Treatment described: therapeutic diphenylcyclopropenone sensitization with weekly scalp DPC. Blood draws preceded each patch test application. In the original analysis: Samples held a median of approximately 96,000 TCRs, range roughly 23,224–750,000. TCRdb re-analysed the RACE reads in MiXCR, keeping a single row per CDR3 protein. Here the V and J calls rest on TCRdb's processing, not on the authors' analysis. The table lists around 330,000 distinct CDR3 sequences, approximately 5% of them singletons.

The TCR originated in a woman aged 18-35 years with alopecia areata. Some clones in this sample may be carry-over from other donors' samples. This specimen was whole blood, taken in connection with sensitization to the hapten diphenylcyclopropenone (DPC). The J gene is TRBJ1-1, the V gene TRBV7-2; D is unresolved. As DNA, the CDR3 is TGTGCCAGCAGCTTAGCTTGGGCAGGAACGAACACTGAAGCTTTCTTT. Residues: CASSLAWAGTNTEAFF.